This T cell receptor beta chain was recorded in a study of T cells in localized non-small cell lung cancer. Whole-study results and caveats: Higher T cell density in the blood was associated with longer overall survival, whereas higher adjacent-lung clonality associated with shorter survival.

The CDR3 totals 12 residues. After removal of 5 bases from V and 5 bases from J, the junction contained 3 bases not matched to a gene. CDR1 is GTSNPN and CDR2 is SVGIG in the germline V gene (reference sequence). This clone rates as medium-sized (0.01 to 0.1%). What it binds is unknown. Sequencing was performed with immunoSEQ multiplex PCR; in TCRdb, only in-frame clones are kept and a portion is missing. The sample records tens of thousands of clones, 80% to 90% being singletons. The sample here was peripheral blood, taken before any cancer treatment. The V and J genes are TRBV30 and TRBJ2-3; 8 bases match TRBD1. The clonotype originates from a man between 40 and 70 years old with stage I lung adenocarcinoma. Here the CDR3 DNA reads TGTGCCTGGGGACAGGGCCTAGATACGCAGTATTTT. Translating it yields CAWGQGLDTQYF.